This TCR beta chain was recorded in a study of vaccination effects on CD4 cells after COVID-19. The repertoire was sequenced with immunoSEQ multiplex PCR; TCRdb's copy has only in-frame clones and lacks some. The sample consists of about 38,000 clones, around 68% of them appearing once. With regard to this clone: What it recognizes is unknown. This specimen includes other DNA sequences encoding the same CDR3.

Sequencing in the ViraFEST assay came after antigen-specific CD4+ T cells had been expanded with viral peptide pools, which were used to stimulate PBMC. With nine to eleven days of culture completed, CD4+ T cells were isolated. Neither prior SARS-CoV-2 infection nor positive nucleocapsid antibodies were present in the vaccine recipients. The culture medium for 1.5 million to 2.5 million PBMC per well included about 9 IU/ml IL-2 and about 10 ug/ml peptides. The germline gives CDR1 LGHDT, CDR2 YNNKEL (reference sequence). V lost 1 base and J 8 bases, leaving 8 bases between the germline ends. The length of the CDR3 is 12 residues.

V gene TRBV3-1 (or the pseudogene TRBV3-2) combines with J gene TRBJ1-1; perhaps TRBD1 as D (6 bases). The source was CD4+ T cells from PBMCs cultured with SARS-CoV-2 spike peptides, collected before COVID-19 vaccination. The sequence was obtained from a human donor who received a COVID-19 vaccine. This chain's CDR3 is CASSQVGTEAFF. The CDR3 nucleotides read TGTGCCAGCAGCCAAGTAGGGACAGAAGCTTTCTTT.